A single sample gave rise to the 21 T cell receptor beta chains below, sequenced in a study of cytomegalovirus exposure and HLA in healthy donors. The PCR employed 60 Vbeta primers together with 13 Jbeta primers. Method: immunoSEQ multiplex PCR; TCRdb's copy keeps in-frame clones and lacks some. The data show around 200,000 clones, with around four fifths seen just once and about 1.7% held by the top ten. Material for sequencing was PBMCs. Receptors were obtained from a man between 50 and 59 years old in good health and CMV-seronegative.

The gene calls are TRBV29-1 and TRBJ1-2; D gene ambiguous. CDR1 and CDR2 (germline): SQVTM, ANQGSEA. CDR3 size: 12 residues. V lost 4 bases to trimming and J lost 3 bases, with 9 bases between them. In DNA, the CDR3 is TGCAGCGTTGGCGAGGCGTACTATGGCTACACCTTC. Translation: CSVGEAYYGYTF.

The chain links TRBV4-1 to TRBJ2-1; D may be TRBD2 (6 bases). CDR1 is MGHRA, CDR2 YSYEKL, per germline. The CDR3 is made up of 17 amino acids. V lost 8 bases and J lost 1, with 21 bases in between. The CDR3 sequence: CASQGGGIKSSYNEQFF. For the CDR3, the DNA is TGCGCCAGCCAAGGCGGAGGGATTAAAAGTTCCTACAATGAGCAGTTCTTC.

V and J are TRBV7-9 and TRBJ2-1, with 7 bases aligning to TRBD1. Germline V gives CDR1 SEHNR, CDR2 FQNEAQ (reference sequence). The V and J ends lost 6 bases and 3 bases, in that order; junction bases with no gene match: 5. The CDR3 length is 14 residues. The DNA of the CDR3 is TGTGCCAGCAGTTTTACAGGGGACTACAATGAGCAGTTCTTC. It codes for CASSFTGDYNEQFF.

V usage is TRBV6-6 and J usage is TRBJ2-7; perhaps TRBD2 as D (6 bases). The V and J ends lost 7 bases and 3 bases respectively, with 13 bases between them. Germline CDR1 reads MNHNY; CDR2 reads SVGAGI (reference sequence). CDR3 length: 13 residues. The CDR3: CASTLPGGYEQYF. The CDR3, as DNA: TGTGCCAGCACCCTACCCGGGGGCTACGAGCAGTACTTC.

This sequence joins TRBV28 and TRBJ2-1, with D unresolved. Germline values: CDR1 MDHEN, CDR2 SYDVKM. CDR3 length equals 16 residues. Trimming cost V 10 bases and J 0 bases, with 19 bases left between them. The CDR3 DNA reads TGTGCCACCCTAGGTGTCTCCCCCATCTCCTACAATGAGCAGTTCTTC. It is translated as CATLGVSPISYNEQFF.

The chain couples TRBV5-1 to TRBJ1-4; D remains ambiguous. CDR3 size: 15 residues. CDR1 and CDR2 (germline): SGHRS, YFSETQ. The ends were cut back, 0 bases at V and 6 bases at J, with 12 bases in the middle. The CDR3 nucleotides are TGCGCCAGCAGCTTGGGGTGGGGAGACGATGAAAAACTGTTTTTT. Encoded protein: CASSLGWGDDEKLFF.

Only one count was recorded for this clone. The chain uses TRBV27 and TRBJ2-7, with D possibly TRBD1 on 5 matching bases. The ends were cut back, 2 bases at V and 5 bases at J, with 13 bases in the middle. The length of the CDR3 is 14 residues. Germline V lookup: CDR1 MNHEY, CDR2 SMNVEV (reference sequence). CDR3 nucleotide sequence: TGTGCCAGCAGTTTAGGCCAGGGTAAGGACGAGCAGTACTTC. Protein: CASSLGQGKDEQYF.

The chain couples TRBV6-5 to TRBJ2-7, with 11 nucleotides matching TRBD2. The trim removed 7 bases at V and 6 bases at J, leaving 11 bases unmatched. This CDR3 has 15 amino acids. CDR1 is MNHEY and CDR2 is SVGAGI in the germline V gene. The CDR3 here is CASTKRVAGGGEQYF. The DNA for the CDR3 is TGTGCCAGCACCAAACGCGTAGCGGGGGGGGGCGAGCAGTACTTC.

In DNA form, the CDR3 reads TGCGCCAGCAGCCGAGATAGCGGGGGAGCCTACGAGCAGTACTTC. Translated, it gives CASSRDSGGAYEQYF. The V gene is TRBV4-1, the J gene TRBJ2-7; 9 bases are a match to TRBD2. Germline-derived CDR1 and CDR2 are MGHRA and YSYEKL. The CDR3 loop spans 15 amino acids. J was trimmed by 2 bases and V by 4 bases; bases with no gene match: 6.

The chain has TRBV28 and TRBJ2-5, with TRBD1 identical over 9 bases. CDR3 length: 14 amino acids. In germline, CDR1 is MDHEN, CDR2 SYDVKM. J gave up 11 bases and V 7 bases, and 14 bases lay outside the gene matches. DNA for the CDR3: TGTGCCAGCATCCACGGGACAGGGTCGAAAGAGCAGTACTTC. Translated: CASIHGTGSKEQYF.

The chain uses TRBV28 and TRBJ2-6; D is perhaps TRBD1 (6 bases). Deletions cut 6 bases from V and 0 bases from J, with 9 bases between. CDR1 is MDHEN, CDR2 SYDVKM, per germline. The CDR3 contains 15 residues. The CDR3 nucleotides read TGTGCCAGCAGGGGGGCGTCCTCTGGGGCCAACGTCCTGACTTTC. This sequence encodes CASRGASSGANVLTF. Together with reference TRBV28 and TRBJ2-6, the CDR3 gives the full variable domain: DVKVTQSSRYLVKRTGEKVFLECVQDMDHENMFWYRQDPGLGLRLIYFSYDVKMKEKGDIPEGYSVSREKKERFSLILESASTNQTSMYLCASRGASSGANVLTFGAGSRLTVL.

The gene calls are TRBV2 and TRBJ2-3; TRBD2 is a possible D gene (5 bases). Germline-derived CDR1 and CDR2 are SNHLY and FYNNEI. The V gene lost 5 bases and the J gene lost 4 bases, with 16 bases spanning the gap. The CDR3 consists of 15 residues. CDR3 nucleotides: TGTGCCAGCAGTCGCCGAAAGGACGGGGCAGATACGCAGTATTTT. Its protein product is CASSRRKDGADTQYF. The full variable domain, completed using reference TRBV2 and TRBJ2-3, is EPEVTQTPSHQVTQMGQEVILRCVPISNHLYFYWYRQILGQKVEFLVSFYNNEISEKSEIFDDQFSVERPDGSNFTLKIRSTKLEDSAMYFCASSRRKDGADTQYFGPGTRLTVL.

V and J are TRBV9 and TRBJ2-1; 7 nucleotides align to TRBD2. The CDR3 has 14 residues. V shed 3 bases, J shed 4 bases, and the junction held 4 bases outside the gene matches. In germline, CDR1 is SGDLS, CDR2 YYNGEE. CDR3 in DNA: TGTGCCAGCAGCGCCGGGGGGTGGTACAATGAGCAGTTCTTC. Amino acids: CASSAGGWYNEQFF.

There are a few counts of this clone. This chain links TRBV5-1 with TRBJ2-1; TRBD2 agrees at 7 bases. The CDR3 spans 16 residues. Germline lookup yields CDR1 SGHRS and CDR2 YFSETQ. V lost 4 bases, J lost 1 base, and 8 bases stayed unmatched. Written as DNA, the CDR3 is TGCGCCAGCAGCGTGGTTGTGCGGGGGTCCTACAATGAGCAGTTCTTC. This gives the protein CASSVVVRGSYNEQFF.

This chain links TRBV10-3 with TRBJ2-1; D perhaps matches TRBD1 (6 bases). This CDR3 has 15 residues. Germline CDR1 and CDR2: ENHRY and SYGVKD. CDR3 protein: CATEGVDSSYNEQFF. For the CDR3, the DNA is TGTGCTACCGAGGGGGTCGATAGCTCCTACAATGAGCAGTTCTTC.

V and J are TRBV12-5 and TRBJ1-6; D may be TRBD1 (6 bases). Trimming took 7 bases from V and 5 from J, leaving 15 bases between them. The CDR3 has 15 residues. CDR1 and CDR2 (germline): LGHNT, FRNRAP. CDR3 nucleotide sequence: TGTGCTAGTGCTCTGGGGGGGGCAGATAATTCACCCCTCCACTTT. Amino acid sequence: CASALGGADNSPLHF.

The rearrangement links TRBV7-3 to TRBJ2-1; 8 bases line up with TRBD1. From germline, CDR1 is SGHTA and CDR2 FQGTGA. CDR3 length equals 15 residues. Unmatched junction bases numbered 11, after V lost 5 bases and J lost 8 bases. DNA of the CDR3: TGTGCCAGCAGCCTACAGGGGGAGAAAAGGGATGAGCAGTTCTTC. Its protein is CASSLQGEKRDEQFF.

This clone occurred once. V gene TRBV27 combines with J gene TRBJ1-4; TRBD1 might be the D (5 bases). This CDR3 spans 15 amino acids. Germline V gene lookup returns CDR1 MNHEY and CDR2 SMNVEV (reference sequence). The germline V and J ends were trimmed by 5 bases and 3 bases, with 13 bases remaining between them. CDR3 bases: TGTGCCAGCAGTGACAGACAGCTACCTAATGAAAAACTGTTTTTT. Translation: CASSDRQLPNEKLFF.

The CDR3 DNA sequence: TGTGCCAGCAGCGGTGCTAGCGGGAGAGTTACAGATACGCAGTATTTT. It encodes CASSGASGRVTDTQYF. V is TRBV5-4 and J is TRBJ2-3; 10 nucleotides match TRBD2. Germline trimming cut 4 bases from V and 3 bases from J; bases unmatched to any gene: 8. Germline V gene lookup returns CDR1 SGHNT and CDR2 YYREEE (reference sequence). The CDR3 sequence is 16 residues long.

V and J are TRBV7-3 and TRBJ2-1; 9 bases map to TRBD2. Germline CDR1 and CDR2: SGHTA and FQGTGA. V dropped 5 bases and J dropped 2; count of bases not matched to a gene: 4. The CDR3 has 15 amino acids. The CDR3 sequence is CASSEIAGAYNEQFF. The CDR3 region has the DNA TGTGCCAGCAGCGAAATAGCGGGAGCCTACAATGAGCAGTTCTTC.

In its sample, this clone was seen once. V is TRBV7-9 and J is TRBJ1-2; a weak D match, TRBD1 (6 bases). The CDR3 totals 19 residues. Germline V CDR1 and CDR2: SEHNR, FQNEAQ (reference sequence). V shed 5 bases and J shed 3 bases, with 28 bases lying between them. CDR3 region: CASSPSDGIYRVSDYGYTF. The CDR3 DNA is TGTGCCAGCAGCCCATCAGACGGAATTTACAGGGTTTCGGACTATGGCTACACCTTC.